These 21 T cell receptor beta chains came from one sample sequenced in a study of CD8 T cells in ankylosing spondylitis. The study's findings and limits: A motif in TCR beta, a set of roughly eight highly homologous variants, appeared characteristic of ankylosing spondylitis blood.

In TCRdb, the 5' RACE reads were re-called with MiXCR into one record per CDR3 protein. The sample holds about 450,000 distinct CDR3 sequences, 25% to 30% seen once. These receptors' targets are unknown. The sample was blood, either unsorted or a sorted T cell fraction (not recorded which). The receptors were sampled from a male donor with ankylosing spondylitis.

The rearrangement uses TRBV2 and TRBJ2-5; the D call may be TRBD1 or TRBD2 (5 bases each). This CDR3 is built from 13 residues. CDR1 SNHLY and CDR2 FYNNEI come from the germline V gene. V lost 5 bases to trimming and J lost 5 bases, with 12 bases between them. The CDR3 nucleotides are TGTGCCAGCAGTATACGGGACGGGGAGACCCAGTACTTC. Its protein product is CASSIRDGETQYF.

The V call is TRBV7-9, the J call TRBJ1-1; D is undetermined. V shed 6 bases and J shed 6 bases, with 8 bases lying between them. Germline assignment: CDR1 SEHNR and CDR2 FQNEAQ (reference sequence). The CDR3 totals 11 residues. CDR3 residues: CASSYGAEAFF. The CDR3 DNA is TGTGCCAGCAGTTACGGGGCTGAAGCTTTCTTT.

The V gene is TRBV20-1, the J gene TRBJ2-3; D may be TRBD1 (5 bases). CDR1 is DFQATT, CDR2 SNEGSKA, per germline (reference sequence). The CDR3 length is 14 residues. V lost 0 bases and J lost 5, with 12 bases in between. The CDR3 sequence: CSARDQGNEDTQYF. The CDR3 DNA sequence: TGCAGTGCTAGAGATCAGGGTAATGAAGATACGCAGTATTTT.

This clonotype was picked up a small number of times. The V gene is TRBV12-3 or TRBV12-4, the J gene TRBJ1-5, with 8 bases lining up with TRBD1. Trimming cost V 8 bases and J 5 bases; bases outside gene matches: 8. The CDR3 extends over 14 amino acids. The CDR3 DNA follows: TGTGCCAGCGGTCCGACAGGGGTATATCAGCCCCAGCATTTT. This codes for CASGPTGVYQPQHF.

The chain has TRBV19 and TRBJ2-2; D is possibly TRBD1 (6 bases). This CDR3 has 14 amino acids. Per germline, CDR1 LNHDA and CDR2 SQIVND (reference sequence). Trimming cost V 7 bases and J 3 bases, with 12 bases left between them. The CDR3 spells CASTDRIHTGELFF. CDR3 nucleotides: TGTGCCAGTACCGACAGGATCCACACCGGGGAGCTGTTTTTT.

This clonotype was recorded many times. The chain carries TRBV7-8 and TRBJ1-1; D not resolved. Trimming left V 1 base short and J 0 bases short, with 9 bases between. The germline CDR1 and CDR2 sequences are SGHVS and FQNEAQ. The CDR3 is 15 residues long. The CDR3 sequence is CASSLGHVMNTEAFF. CDR3 bases: TGTGCCAGCAGCTTAGGTCACGTTATGAACACTGAAGCTTTCTTT.

This clonotype was observed at least ten times. The CDR3 here is CASSQGVYEAFF. As DNA, the CDR3 is TGTGCCAGCAGCCAAGGAGTTTATGAAGCTTTCTTT. V and J are TRBV3-1 and TRBJ1-1; D remains unclear. Germline loops: CDR1 LGHDT, CDR2 YNNKEL (reference sequence). This CDR3 region has 12 residues. V shed 1 base and J shed 7 bases, with 7 bases lying between them.

The genes are TRBV27 and TRBJ2-7; 7 nucleotides agree with TRBD1. The V segment lost 6 bases and the J segment 2 bases; nucleotides outside the gene matches: 7. The CDR3 runs 14 residues. Germline V gene data show CDR1 as MNHEY and CDR2 as SMNVEV (reference sequence). CDR3 protein: CASRGGFSPYEQYV. In DNA, the CDR3 is TGTGCCAGCAGAGGGGGCTTTAGTCCCTACGAGCAGTACGTC.

This clonotype was observed a handful of times. CDR3 bases: TGCACCTGCTGGGGGGGGAACACAGATACGCAGTATTTT. It yields the protein CTCWGGNTDTQYF. The J gene is TRBJ2-3, the V gene TRBV20-1; 7 nucleotides agree with TRBD2. The CDR3 sequence is 13 residues long. Germline CDR1 and CDR2: DFQATT and SNEGSKA (reference sequence).

This clonotype was recorded a few times. The rearrangement uses TRBV6-1 and TRBJ2-3; the D gene is possibly TRBD2 (6 bases). CDR1 and CDR2 (germline): MNHNS, SASEGT. The CDR3 covers 15 residues. The V end lost 6 bases, the J end lost 3 bases, and 16 bases lay between the germline ends. The CDR3 sequence is CASSLTGGGTDTQYF. The CDR3 nucleotides read TGTGCCAGCAGCCTAACCGGGGGAGGAACAGATACGCAGTATTTT.

The table lists this clonotype with a few counts. The rearrangement uses TRBV7-9 and TRBJ2-1, with 11 bases fitting TRBD2. V lost 5 bases and J lost 10; bases outside the gene matches: 4. The CDR3 contains 13 residues. Germline assignment: CDR1 SEHNR and CDR2 FQNEAQ (reference sequence). The CDR3 protein is CASSRLAGREQFF. CDR3 nucleotide sequence: TGTGCCAGCAGCCGACTAGCGGGGCGAGAGCAGTTCTTC.

The chain employs TRBV5-5 and TRBJ2-2, with D unresolved. There are 15 residues in the CDR3. Trimming removed 1 base at V and 0 bases at J, with 7 bases between. Germline lookup yields CDR1 SGHKS and CDR2 YYEKEE (reference sequence). CDR3 amino acids: CASSLSEPNTGELFF. The CDR3 DNA reads TGTGCCAGCAGCTTGTCAGAGCCGAACACCGGGGAGCTGTTTTTT.

The V and J genes are TRBV3-1 and TRBJ2-5; 10 positions agree with TRBD2. V was pared by 4 bases and J by 4 bases, with 6 bases of the junction left unmatched. The CDR3 spans 15 residues. Germline CDR1 LGHDT, CDR2 YNNKEL (reference sequence). The CDR3 nucleotides read TGTGCCAGCAGCCCCGAACTAGCGGGACTAGAGACCCAGTACTTC. It encodes CASSPELAGLETQYF.

This rearrangement joins TRBV15 to TRBJ1-5; weak D call: TRBD1 (6 bases). The germline gives CDR1 LNHNV, CDR2 YYDKDF (reference sequence). V lost 5 bases and J lost 1, with 9 bases in between. This CDR3 is built from 14 residues. The CDR3 sequence is CATSGGQSNQPQHF. As DNA, the CDR3 is TGTGCCACCAGCGGAGGACAGAGCAATCAGCCCCAGCATTTT.

J is TRBJ1-4 and V is TRBV12-3 or TRBV12-4; perhaps TRBD1 as D (5 bases). The V end was cut by 3 bases, the J end by 5 bases, with 16 bases between. There are 16 residues in the CDR3. The CDR3 region has the DNA TGTGCCAGCAGTTTCCAGGGCGGGGGGGGGAATGAAAAACTGTTTTTT. It is translated as CASSFQGGGGNEKLFF.

This clonotype has a handful of counts. V gene TRBV6-1 combines with J gene TRBJ1-4, with 7 bases lining up with TRBD1. Germline CDR1 MNHNS, CDR2 SASEGT. This CDR3 has 17 residues. V lost 4 bases to trimming and J lost 0 bases; unmatched junction nucleotides: 8. CDR3 loop: CASSARRGQTTNEKLFF. The DNA for the CDR3 is TGTGCCAGCAGTGCCCGAAGGGGACAGACAACTAATGAAAAACTGTTTTTT.

V gene TRBV5-4 combines with J gene TRBJ2-2; D gene ambiguous. The germline CDR1 and CDR2 sequences are SGHNT and YYREEE (reference sequence). This CDR3 has 15 amino acids. V was pared by 0 bases and J by 3 bases, with 9 bases between. Here the CDR3 DNA reads TGTGCCAGCAGCTTGGAGTCGGCTTACACCGGGGAGCTGTTTTTT. This encodes CASSLESAYTGELFF.

The J gene is TRBJ1-4, the V gene TRBV7-9; D not certain. The CDR3 has 14 amino acids. Trimming cost V 1 base and J 8 bases, with 11 bases left between them. CDR1 is SEHNR and CDR2 is FQNEAQ in the germline V gene (reference sequence). CDR3: CASSLGGAGEKLFF. The CDR3 nucleotides read TGTGCCAGCAGCTTAGGGGGTGCGGGAGAAAAACTGTTTTTT.

The chain links TRBV20-1 to TRBJ2-1; D possibly corresponds to TRBD2 (5 bases). CDR1 is DFQATT and CDR2 is SNEGSKA in the germline V gene (reference sequence). With 5 bases removed from V and 8 bases from J, the gap between germline ends came to 13 bases. There are 12 residues in the CDR3. CDR3 nucleotides: TGCAGTGCTGCGGGCTTGTCGCATGAGCAGTTCTTC. Protein: CSAAGLSHEQFF.

V gene TRBV7-9 combines with J gene TRBJ2-1; D unclear. The germline V gene encodes CDR1 SEHNR and CDR2 FQNEAQ (reference sequence). Deletions cut 5 bases from V and 10 bases from J, with 9 bases between. CDR3 size: 11 residues. This CDR3 is CASSPAGEQFF. In DNA, the CDR3 is TGTGCCAGCAGCCCCGCTGGAGAGCAGTTCTTC.

This rearrangement joins TRBV11-3 to TRBJ2-1, with a tentative D call TRBD2 (5 bases). The CDR3 spans 15 residues. The V gene lost 1 base and the J gene lost 2 bases, with 9 bases spanning the gap. Germline loops: CDR1 SGHNT, CDR2 YENEEA. CDR3 sequence: CASSLGSGPYNEQFF. CDR3 bases: TGTGCCAGCAGCTTAGGGAGCGGACCCTACAATGAGCAGTTCTTC.